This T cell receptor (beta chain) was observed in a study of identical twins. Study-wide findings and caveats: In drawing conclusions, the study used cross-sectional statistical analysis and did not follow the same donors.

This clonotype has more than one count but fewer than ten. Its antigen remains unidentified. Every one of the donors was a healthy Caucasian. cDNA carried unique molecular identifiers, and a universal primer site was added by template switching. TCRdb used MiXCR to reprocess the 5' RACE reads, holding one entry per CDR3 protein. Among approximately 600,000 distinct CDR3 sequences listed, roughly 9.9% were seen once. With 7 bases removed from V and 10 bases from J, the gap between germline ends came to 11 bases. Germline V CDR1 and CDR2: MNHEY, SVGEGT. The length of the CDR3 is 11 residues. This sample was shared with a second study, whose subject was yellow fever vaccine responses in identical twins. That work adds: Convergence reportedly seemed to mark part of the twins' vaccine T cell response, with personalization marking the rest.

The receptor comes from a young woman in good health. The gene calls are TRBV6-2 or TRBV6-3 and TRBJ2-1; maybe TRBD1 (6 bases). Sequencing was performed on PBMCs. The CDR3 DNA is TGTGCCAGCACCTTAGGACAGGAGCAGTTCTTC. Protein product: CASTLGQEQFF.